This entry is about one T cell receptor beta chain. V shed 0 bases and J 2 bases; nucleotides not matched to a gene: 3. CDR1 and CDR2 from the germline V gene are WSHSY and SAAADI. The CDR3 spans 16 residues. These data originate in a study of T cell changes during pregnancy in multiple sclerosis. The repertoire was sequenced with immunoSEQ multiplex PCR; TCRdb's copy has only in-frame clones and lacks some. The data contain 65,000 to 95,000 clones, 89% of them seen just once; the ten biggest clones take up under 2.5%. The sample in question was peripheral blood, obtained before pregnancy. The sequence came from a female donor with multiple sclerosis, enrolled in a pregnancy study. The V gene is TRBV10-2, the J gene TRBJ2-1, with 8 bases identical to TRBD2. The CDR3 nucleotides read TGCGCCAGCAGTGAGTCGTCGGGGGGGCCCTACAATGAGCAGTTCTTC. This codes for CASSESSGGPYNEQFF.